The rows below give T cell receptor beta chains drawn from one sample of a study of identical twins. TCRdb reanalysed the 5' RACE reads using MiXCR and keeps one entry per CDR3 protein. Counted here are 1.5 million or so distinct CDR3 sequences, about 30% occurring once; the ten biggest clones make up about 0.25%. The source material was cord blood. The receptors were sampled from a newborn girl in good health. CDR3s include the opening cysteine and the closing phenylalanine or tryptophan. Fields, in order: clone size, J gene, V gene, D gene, CDR3 DNA, CDR3 protein. The D gene is left open where the match is weak. Not every row has a clone size; where given, it reads once, few, many or a size class.

clone_size: few
j_call: TRBJ2-4
v_call: TRBV12-3/TRBV12-4
d_call: TRBD2
cdr3_nt: TGTGCCAGCAGTTCCATGACTAGCGGGACCAAAAACATTCAGTACTTC
cdr3_aa: CASSSMTSGTKNIQYF

clone_size: few
j_call: TRBJ1-2
v_call: TRBV3-1
d_call: -
cdr3_nt: TGTGCCAGCAGCCAAGAAGGGCGCAGGGTCCATGGCTACACCTTC
cdr3_aa: CASSQEGRRVHGYTF

clone_size: -
j_call: TRBJ2-3
v_call: TRBV7-2
d_call: -
cdr3_nt: TGTGCCAGCAGCTTTAAGGGGAGTAGCACAGATACGCAGTATTTT
cdr3_aa: CASSFKGSSTDTQYF

clone_size: -
j_call: TRBJ2-1
v_call: TRBV6-6
d_call: -
cdr3_nt: TGTGCCAGCAGTTACATGGCTAGCTCCTACAATGAGCAGTTCTTC
cdr3_aa: CASSYMASSYNEQFF

clone_size: few
j_call: TRBJ2-1
v_call: TRBV7-2
d_call: -
cdr3_nt: TGTGCCAGCAGGGACGACTGGGCGACCGATGAGCAGTTCTTC
cdr3_aa: CASRDDWATDEQFF

clone_size: few
j_call: TRBJ1-6
v_call: TRBV20-1
d_call: TRBD1
cdr3_nt: TGCAGTGCGGCAAGACAGGGGGCTGGGAATTCACCCCTCCACTTT
cdr3_aa: CSAARQGAGNSPLHF

clone_size: few
j_call: TRBJ1-6
v_call: TRBV25-1
d_call: -
cdr3_nt: TGTGCCAGCAGTGAATATGGGGGGTCTTCACCCCTCCACTTT
cdr3_aa: CASSEYGGSSPLHF

clone_size: once
j_call: TRBJ1-5
v_call: TRBV6-9
d_call: -
cdr3_nt: TGTGCCAGCAGTTATTCGAGGATGGGCAATCAGCCCCAGCATTTT
cdr3_aa: CASSYSRMGNQPQHF

clone_size: once
j_call: TRBJ2-1
v_call: TRBV11-2
d_call: -
cdr3_nt: TGTGCCAGCGGCTTATATCTGTCGAGACCCTTCGATGAGCAGTTCTTC
cdr3_aa: CASGLYLSRPFDEQFF

clone_size: -
j_call: TRBJ2-5
v_call: TRBV4-2
d_call: -
cdr3_nt: TGTGCCAGCAGCCAAGATCGTCCAGGGACTGGATACAATGAGCAGTACTTC
cdr3_aa: CASSQDRPGTGYNEQYF

clone_size: -
j_call: TRBJ2-1
v_call: TRBV29-1
d_call: TRBD2
cdr3_nt: TGCAGCGTTCCAAAGGGACTAGCGGGAGCGGAGACCCAGTTCTTC
cdr3_aa: CSVPKGLAGAETQFF

clone_size: few
j_call: TRBJ2-3
v_call: TRBV4-1
d_call: -
cdr3_nt: TGCGCCAGCGGAACGACACTCACCACAGATACGCAGTATTTT
cdr3_aa: CASGTTLTTDTQYF

clone_size: -
j_call: TRBJ1-2
v_call: TRBV15
d_call: -
cdr3_nt: TGTACCACCAGCAGAGATATGCGCTACACCTTC
cdr3_aa: CTTSRDMRYTF

clone_size: few
j_call: TRBJ2-4
v_call: TRBV3-1
d_call: TRBD2
cdr3_nt: TGTGCCAGCAGAGATCCGGGCCCGGGGGGGAACATTCAGTACTTC
cdr3_aa: CASRDPGPGGNIQYF

clone_size: few
j_call: TRBJ2-7
v_call: TRBV20-1
d_call: TRBD2
cdr3_nt: TGCAGTGCTTGGACTAGCGGGAGAGAGCAGTACTTC
cdr3_aa: CSAWTSGREQYF

clone_size: -
j_call: TRBJ1-1
v_call: TRBV6-1
d_call: -
cdr3_nt: TGTGCCAGCAGTGAACCGGGCAGGGGAGCTTTCTTT
cdr3_aa: CASSEPGRGAFF

clone_size: few
j_call: TRBJ2-5
v_call: TRBV20-1
d_call: TRBD2
cdr3_nt: TGCAGTGCTACCAGGACTAGCGGGGGCCTGGAAGAGACCCAGTACTTC
cdr3_aa: CSATRTSGGLEETQYF

clone_size: -
j_call: TRBJ2-1
v_call: TRBV12-5
d_call: TRBD2
cdr3_nt: TGTGCTAGTGGTTTGCGACTAGCGGGAGTGAGGAATGAGCAGTTCTTC
cdr3_aa: CASGLRLAGVRNEQFF

clone_size: few
j_call: TRBJ1-6
v_call: TRBV20-1
d_call: -
cdr3_nt: TGCACCCCCAGGAGATTTTCACCCCTCCACTTT
cdr3_aa: CTPRRFSPLHF

clone_size: -
j_call: TRBJ1-1
v_call: TRBV10-3
d_call: -
cdr3_nt: TGTGCCATCAGTGACCCCAGGGAGGGCGATGAAGCTTTCTTT
cdr3_aa: CAISDPREGDEAFF

clone_size: -
j_call: TRBJ2-7
v_call: TRBV20-1
d_call: -
cdr3_nt: TGCAGTGCTAGTTCCAGCACTCGCTCCTACGAGCAGTACTTC
cdr3_aa: CSASSSTRSYEQYF

clone_size: -
j_call: TRBJ2-7
v_call: TRBV5-6
d_call: -
cdr3_nt: TGTGCCAGCAGTTATACCCGGCGACTAACCTACAATGAGCAGTACTTC
cdr3_aa: CASSYTRRLTYNEQYF

clone_size: -
j_call: TRBJ2-7
v_call: TRBV24-1
d_call: -
cdr3_nt: TGTGCCACCAGTGATCCACGGGGCCCCGACCAGGACGAGCAGTACTTC
cdr3_aa: CATSDPRGPDQDEQYF

clone_size: few
j_call: TRBJ1-5
v_call: TRBV5-1
d_call: -
cdr3_nt: TGCGCCAGCAGCTTGCCGGGACAAAATCAGCCCCAGCATTTT
cdr3_aa: CASSLPGQNQPQHF

clone_size: -
j_call: TRBJ2-4
v_call: TRBV5-1
d_call: TRBD2
cdr3_nt: TGCGCCAGCAGCTTGGAGGGACTAGCGGGGGGGCTCAAAAACATTCAGTACTTC
cdr3_aa: CASSLEGLAGGLKNIQYF

clone_size: -
j_call: TRBJ1-5
v_call: TRBV12-3/TRBV12-4
d_call: -
cdr3_nt: TGTGCCAGCAGTTTAACGGCTAGCGATCAGCCCCAGCATTTT
cdr3_aa: CASSLTASDQPQHF

clone_size: -
j_call: TRBJ1-2
v_call: TRBV24-1
d_call: -
cdr3_nt: TGTGCCACCAGTGACCAGGGACACATTCTTAACTATGGCTACACCTTC
cdr3_aa: CATSDQGHILNYGYTF

clone_size: -
j_call: TRBJ2-7
v_call: TRBV28
d_call: -
cdr3_nt: TGTGCCAGCAAGCCCCCCTTACGAGCGGGCCTCTACGAGCAGTACTTC
cdr3_aa: CASKPPLRAGLYEQYF

clone_size: -
j_call: TRBJ2-4
v_call: TRBV5-5
d_call: TRBD2
cdr3_nt: TGTGCCAGCAGCTTGGATCCTAGCGGGGGGCCCTCGGGGGCCCAGTACTTC
cdr3_aa: CASSLDPSGGPSGAQYF

clone_size: -
j_call: TRBJ1-1
v_call: TRBV5-4
d_call: TRBD1
cdr3_nt: TGTGCCAGCAGCTTACTGGACAGGGCCCACACTGAAGCTTTCTTT
cdr3_aa: CASSLLDRAHTEAFF

clone_size: few
j_call: TRBJ2-6
v_call: TRBV20-1
d_call: TRBD1
cdr3_nt: TGCAGTGCTAGAGATCAGGGGGCTGGGGCCAACGTCCTGACTTTC
cdr3_aa: CSARDQGAGANVLTF

clone_size: -
j_call: TRBJ1-2
v_call: TRBV6-1
d_call: -
cdr3_nt: TGTGCCAGCAGTGATCAACCGACCGGTCGCTACACCTTC
cdr3_aa: CASSDQPTGRYTF

clone_size: many
j_call: TRBJ1-2
v_call: TRBV24-1
d_call: -
cdr3_nt: TGTGCCACCAGTGATTTGCATGGCTACACCTTC
cdr3_aa: CATSDLHGYTF

clone_size: many
j_call: TRBJ2-7
v_call: TRBV20-1
d_call: TRBD2
cdr3_nt: TGCAGTGCTAGTAGCGGGAGCTCCTACGAGCAGTACTTC
cdr3_aa: CSASSGSSYEQYF

clone_size: few
j_call: TRBJ2-7
v_call: TRBV12-3/TRBV12-4
d_call: TRBD2
cdr3_nt: TGTGCCAGCAGTTTGGGACTAGCGGGAGGCAACGACGAGCAGTACTTC
cdr3_aa: CASSLGLAGGNDEQYF

clone_size: once
j_call: TRBJ2-5
v_call: TRBV20-1
d_call: -
cdr3_nt: TGCAGTGCTAGGGCCCCAACAGGAACTACTGAGCAGTACTTC
cdr3_aa: CSARAPTGTTEQYF

clone_size: -
j_call: TRBJ2-7
v_call: TRBV12-3/TRBV12-4
d_call: -
cdr3_nt: TGTGCCAGCAGTTTCCGGGGGATAGCAGGGGAGCAGTACTTC
cdr3_aa: CASSFRGIAGEQYF

clone_size: -
j_call: TRBJ2-7
v_call: TRBV28
d_call: -
cdr3_nt: TGTGCCAGCATTCGAACAGGAATGGGGACCTACGAGCAGTACTTC
cdr3_aa: CASIRTGMGTYEQYF

clone_size: -
j_call: TRBJ1-1
v_call: TRBV11-2
d_call: -
cdr3_nt: TGTGCCAGCAGCTTAGGTGGGGGGCGCGGTGTGAACACTGAAGCTTTCTTT
cdr3_aa: CASSLGGGRGVNTEAFF

clone_size: -
j_call: TRBJ2-1
v_call: TRBV18
d_call: TRBD2
cdr3_nt: TGTGCCCGCTCACCACCTCTAGCGGGGCTGAATGAGCAGTTCTTC
cdr3_aa: CARSPPLAGLNEQFF

clone_size: few
j_call: TRBJ1-1
v_call: TRBV18
d_call: -
cdr3_nt: TGTGCCAGCTCACCACGGAAAGGGGCTGGCACTGAAGCTTTCTTT
cdr3_aa: CASSPRKGAGTEAFF

clone_size: -
j_call: TRBJ1-1
v_call: TRBV9
d_call: -
cdr3_nt: TGTGCCAGCAGCTCCCAACCCCCCACTGAAGCTTTCTTT
cdr3_aa: CASSSQPPTEAFF

clone_size: -
j_call: TRBJ2-7
v_call: TRBV20-1
d_call: -
cdr3_nt: TGCAGTGCTAGAGGAGCAGGGAGGTCGTACGAGCAGTACTTC
cdr3_aa: CSARGAGRSYEQYF

clone_size: -
j_call: TRBJ2-4
v_call: TRBV6-5
d_call: TRBD1
cdr3_nt: TGTGCCAGCAGCCGACGACAGGGCGCTTACAAAAACATTCAGTACTTC
cdr3_aa: CASSRRQGAYKNIQYF

clone_size: -
j_call: TRBJ2-7
v_call: TRBV12-3/TRBV12-4
d_call: -
cdr3_nt: TGTGCCAGCAGTTTCTCCCAGCTGTCCTACGAGCAGTACTTC
cdr3_aa: CASSFSQLSYEQYF

clone_size: -
j_call: TRBJ1-6
v_call: TRBV30
d_call: -
cdr3_nt: TGTGCCTGGAGTAGTAGGAGATCACCCCTCCACTTT
cdr3_aa: CAWSSRRSPLHF

clone_size: few
j_call: TRBJ1-5
v_call: TRBV9
d_call: -
cdr3_nt: TGTGCCAGCAGCGTAGTCCGTTCGCAGGACAAGGGCAATCAGCCCCAGCATTTT
cdr3_aa: CASSVVRSQDKGNQPQHF

clone_size: few
j_call: TRBJ2-1
v_call: TRBV20-1
d_call: -
cdr3_nt: TGCAGTGCTAGAGATTTAAGAAGACGATCCGACAATGAGCAGTTCTTC
cdr3_aa: CSARDLRRRSDNEQFF

clone_size: few
j_call: TRBJ2-1
v_call: TRBV28
d_call: TRBD2
cdr3_nt: TGTGCCAGCAGTTTATGGGCTAGCGGGTACAATGAGCAGTTCTTC
cdr3_aa: CASSLWASGYNEQFF

clone_size: -
j_call: TRBJ2-3
v_call: TRBV4-2
d_call: TRBD1
cdr3_nt: TGTGCCAGCAGCCAAGATGCACAGGGGGCGTCGCAGTATTTT
cdr3_aa: CASSQDAQGASQYF

clone_size: -
j_call: TRBJ2-1
v_call: TRBV7-6
d_call: TRBD2
cdr3_nt: TGTGCCAGCGGCTCGATTACTAGCGGATACAATGAGCAGTTCTTC
cdr3_aa: CASGSITSGYNEQFF

clone_size: -
j_call: TRBJ2-1
v_call: TRBV11-2
d_call: -
cdr3_nt: TGTGCCAGCAGCCCAGGACCATACTACAATGAGCAGTTCTTC
cdr3_aa: CASSPGPYYNEQFF